Detailed here is one TCR beta chain. Its target is not known. The data belong to a study of cytomegalovirus exposure and HLA in healthy donors. Study-level background: The approximately 120 validation repertoires, a later analysis reported, used the same platform as the 666 first-cohort repertoires.

Overall study findings and caveats: Cytomegalovirus status was reportedly diagnosed by the classifier with high specificity and sensitivity. In the roughly 120 validation repertoires, a later analysis found that first-cohort TCR clusters tended to co-occur.

The donors were part of the validation cohort, which consisted of approximately 110 subjects and was separate from the first cohort of 666 subjects. Using immunoSEQ multiplex PCR, the repertoire was profiled, and TCRdb retains in-frame clones only, with some absent. The sample shows around 140,000 clones, 75% to 90% of them seen only once. The germline V and J ends were trimmed by 10 bases and 2 bases, with 21 bases remaining between them. This CDR3 region has 15 residues. Germline V gene sequence: CDR1 ENHRY, CDR2 SYGVKD. The sequence came from a woman under 30 in good health and CMV-seronegative. The V call is TRBV10-3, the J call TRBJ2-7, with D possibly TRBD1 on 6 matching bases. Input material: PBMCs. The CDR3 sequence is CATLVLTGAAYEQYF. CDR3 in DNA: TGTGCCACCCTCGTTTTGACAGGAGCGGCCTACGAGCAGTACTTC.